This T cell receptor (beta chain) is drawn from a study of T-cell reconstitution after alpha-beta-depleted transplantation in children. Overall study findings and caveats: T-cell counts and diversity were attributed mostly to newly produced T cells one year after transplant. About two months after transplant, alpha-beta T cells reportedly came from several hundred expanded graft clones.

For TCRbeta, the library was prepared with unique molecular identifiers. TCRdb re-analysed the PCR reads in MiXCR, keeping a single row per CDR3 protein. The repertoire consists of about 460,000 distinct CDR3 sequences, with around 10% occurring once and the leading ten covering 12% to 15%. This clonotype was seen a handful of times. Its specificity is not known. This TCR was sampled from a female patient between 2 and 10 years old who had a stem cell transplant for aplastic anemia, so the T cells may come from the graft donor. This sample comprised PBMCs, mostly from graft donor cells, obtained 180 days after TCRalphabeta/CD19-depleted stem cell transplant.

The DNA of the CDR3 is TGTGCCAGCAGCGTAGGAGAAGGGTTGACTGAAGCTTTCTTT. Its translation is CASSVGEGLTEAFF. The V gene is TRBV9, the J gene TRBJ1-1, with D unresolved. V gave up 0 bases and J gave up 5 bases, with 11 bases separating them. The germline V gene has CDR1 SGDLS and CDR2 YYNGEE. The CDR3 has 14 residues.